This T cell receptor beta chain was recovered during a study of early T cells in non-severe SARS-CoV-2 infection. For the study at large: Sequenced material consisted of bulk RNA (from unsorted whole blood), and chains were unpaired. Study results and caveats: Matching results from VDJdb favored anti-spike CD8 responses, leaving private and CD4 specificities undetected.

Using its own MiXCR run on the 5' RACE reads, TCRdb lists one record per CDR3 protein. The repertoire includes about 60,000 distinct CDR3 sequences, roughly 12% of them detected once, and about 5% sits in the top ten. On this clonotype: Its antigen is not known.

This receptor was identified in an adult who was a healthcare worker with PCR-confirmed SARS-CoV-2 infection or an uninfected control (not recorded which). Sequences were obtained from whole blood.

CDR3 sequence: CASSYQANTIYF. The CDR3 DNA is TGTGCCAGCAGTTATCAGGCTAACACCATATATTTT. The chain joins TRBV28 to TRBJ1-3; D gene unclear. The length of the CDR3 is 12 residues. Per the germline V gene, CDR1 is MDHEN and CDR2 is SYDVKM. Trimming cost V 4 bases and J 7 bases, with 8 bases left between them.